This is a list of T cell receptor beta chains from one sample in a study of Ad26.COV2.S vaccination and SARS-CoV-2 variants. Sequenced by immunoSEQ multiplex PCR; TCRdb stores in-frame clones only, minus some. The sample lists approximately 300,000 clones; around four fifths were seen once. The specimen comprised peripheral blood, sampled in a trial of Ad26.COV2.S vaccine versus placebo. The source is a person aged 18 to 65 who received the Ad26.COV2.S COVID-19 vaccine or a placebo. The CDR3 runs from the conserved cysteine through the conserved F or W. Each record gives: V gene, J gene, D gene, clone size, CDR3 length, CDR3 DNA, CDR3 protein. The D gene is left open where the match is weak. Clone size is stated in some rows and not others, as once, few, many or a class when expanded.

v_gene: TRBV7-8
j_gene: TRBJ2-1
d_gene: NA
abundance: many
len: 13
CDR3nt: TGTGCCAGCAGCCCCTTGGCGGGTAATGAGCAGTTCTTC
CDR3aa: CASSPLAGNEQFF

v_gene: TRBV4-1
j_gene: TRBJ2-3
d_gene: TRBD2
abundance: NA
len: 16
CDR3nt: TGCGCCAGCAGCCAAGACGCAGCGGGGGGGACAGATACGCAGTATTTT
CDR3aa: CASSQDAAGGTDTQYF

v_gene: TRBV9
j_gene: TRBJ1-2
d_gene: NA
abundance: once
len: 15
CDR3nt: TGTGCCAGCAGCCTCCAACTGGGGGGCTCTGGGGGCTACACCTTC
CDR3aa: CASSLQLGGSGGYTF

v_gene: TRBV6-5
j_gene: TRBJ1-1
d_gene: TRBD1
abundance: NA
len: 16
CDR3nt: TGTGCCAGCAGTTACTCGACAGGGCGGCGGAACACTGAAGCTTTCTTT
CDR3aa: CASSYSTGRRNTEAFF

v_gene: TRBV5-1
j_gene: TRBJ1-2
d_gene: TRBD1
abundance: NA
len: 14
CDR3nt: TGCGCCAGCAGCGGGGGGGACAGGAGTCATGGCTACACCTTC
CDR3aa: CASSGGDRSHGYTF

v_gene: TRBV28
j_gene: TRBJ2-7
d_gene: TRBD1
abundance: NA
len: 16
CDR3nt: TGTGCCAGCAGTTTTCCCTCGACAGGGGGATCCTACGAGCAGTACTTC
CDR3aa: CASSFPSTGGSYEQYF

v_gene: TRBV6-6
j_gene: TRBJ1-2
d_gene: NA
abundance: NA
len: 14
CDR3nt: TGTGCCAGCAGTCCTCAGGCGGGTAACTATGGCTACACCTTC
CDR3aa: CASSPQAGNYGYTF

v_gene: TRBV12-3/TRBV12-4
j_gene: TRBJ1-1
d_gene: NA
abundance: NA
len: 13
CDR3nt: TGTGCCAGCAGTTTAACCCTAAGGGGTGAAGCTTTCTTT
CDR3aa: CASSLTLRGEAFF

v_gene: TRBV6-5
j_gene: TRBJ1-2
d_gene: NA
abundance: NA
len: 14
CDR3nt: TGTGCCAGCAGACCCCCCCAGGGTCACTATGGCTACACCTTC
CDR3aa: CASRPPQGHYGYTF

v_gene: TRBV7-2
j_gene: TRBJ2-3
d_gene: NA
abundance: NA
len: 16
CDR3nt: TGTGCCAGCAGCTTAGCGGGGGGCGCCCGGTTGGGTACGCAGTATTTT
CDR3aa: CASSLAGGARLGTQYF

v_gene: TRBV5-4
j_gene: TRBJ2-6
d_gene: NA
abundance: NA
len: 16
CDR3nt: TGTGCCAGCAGCCCCACACCACTCTCTGGGGCCAACGTCCTGACTTTC
CDR3aa: CASSPTPLSGANVLTF

v_gene: TRBV7-9
j_gene: TRBJ1-5
d_gene: TRBD1
abundance: NA
len: 13
CDR3nt: TGTGCCAGCAGCGCGGACAGGGGTCAGCCCCAGCATTTT
CDR3aa: CASSADRGQPQHF

v_gene: TRBV10-3
j_gene: TRBJ1-5
d_gene: NA
abundance: NA
len: 13
CDR3nt: TGTGCCATCAGTGGACAGGACGATCAGCCCCAGCATTTT
CDR3aa: CAISGQDDQPQHF